This entry describes one TCR beta chain. In the original processing: By means of reference gene primer amplification, nucleated cell counts were estimated. Libraries were prepared by immunoSEQ multiplex PCR; TCRdb keeps only in-frame clonotypes and omits some of them. For V, J and clone size, that table is used; D and trimming come from the DNA. The sample has roughly 670,000 clones; about 87% are singletons. The record originates from a study of blood T cell repertoires in COVID-19. For the study at large: COVID-19 samples from acute and convalescent phases originated in the United States, Italy and Spain.

Germline lookup yields CDR1 LNHDA and CDR2 SQIVND (reference sequence). Trimming removed 4 bases from V and 12 bases from J, with 16 bases in between. The CDR3 consists of 12 residues. The sequence was collected from a woman aged 18-30 years with acute or convalescent COVID-19. The chain links TRBV19 to TRBJ2-7; D is possibly TRBD1 (6 bases). The sample comprised peripheral blood. The CDR3 region is CASSTLQGRSYF. The CDR3 DNA reads TGTGCCAGTAGTACACTCCAGGGGCGGTCGTACTTC.